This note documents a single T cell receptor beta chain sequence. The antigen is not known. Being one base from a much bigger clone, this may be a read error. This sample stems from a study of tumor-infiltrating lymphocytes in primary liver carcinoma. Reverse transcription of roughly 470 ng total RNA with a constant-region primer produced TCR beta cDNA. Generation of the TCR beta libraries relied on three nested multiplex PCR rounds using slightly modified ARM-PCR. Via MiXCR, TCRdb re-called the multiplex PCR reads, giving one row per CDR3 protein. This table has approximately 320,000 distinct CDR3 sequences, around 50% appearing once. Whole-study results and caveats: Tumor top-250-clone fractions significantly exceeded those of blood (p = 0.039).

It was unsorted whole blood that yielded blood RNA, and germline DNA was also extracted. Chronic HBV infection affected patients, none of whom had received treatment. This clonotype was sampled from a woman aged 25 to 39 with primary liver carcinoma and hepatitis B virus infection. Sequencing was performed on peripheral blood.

The CDR3: CSVDLDASTDTQYF. In DNA, the CDR3 is TGCAGCGTTGATTTAGATGCAAGCACAGATACGCAGTATTTT. V usage is TRBV29-1 and J usage is TRBJ2-3; no reliable D call. In germline, CDR1 is SQVTM, CDR2 ANQGSEA. The length of the CDR3 is 14 residues. Trimming took 3 bases from V and 0 from J, leaving 10 bases between them.